A single TCR beta chain is shown here with its context. The antigen is unknown. The sample originates from a study of OX40 agonist ivuxolimab in advanced cancers. The overall study: Ivuxolimab, an agonistic anti-OX40 (CD134) antibody, was given to patients. Enrolled patients in dose escalation had cancers that were hepatocellular carcinoma, melanoma, renal cell or head and neck cancer. Study results and caveats: Both blood CD4+ and CD8+ T cells showed clonal growth by week 6 at 0.1 to 3.0 mg/kg.

The assay was immunoSEQ multiplex PCR, and TCRdb's table has in-frame clones only and misses some. The table includes about 25,000 clones, 70% to 80% detected once. V gave up 3 bases and J gave up 5 bases; unmatched junction bases: 8. The CDR3 has 15 residues. CDR1 MGHRA and CDR2 YSYEKL come from the germline V gene. At baseline, cycle 4 day 1, and cycle 7 day 1, blood was sampled. The clonotype comes from an adult with an advanced solid tumor such as melanoma, head and neck, liver or kidney cancer. Specimen: CD4+ or CD8+ T cells sorted from blood, collected in a trial of the OX40 agonist ivuxolimab. The rearrangement joins TRBV4-1 to TRBJ2-5; TRBD1 matches 8 bases. The CDR3 sequence: CASSQADRAFETQYF. The CDR3 DNA reads as TGCGCCAGCAGCCAGGCGGACAGGGCGTTCGAGACCCAGTACTTC.